This paragraph covers one TCR beta chain sequence. Its antigen is currently not known. It has no much larger one-base neighbor in the sample; base qualities were not kept. The source of the sample is a study of tumor-infiltrating lymphocytes in primary liver carcinoma (dated by TCRdb to about 2017). Background on the whole study: Surgical resection was performed in China between 2015 and 2016 on about 5 patients with histopathologically diagnosed primary liver carcinoma. Each sample produced roughly 3.5 to 8 million productive TCRbeta reads, and read depth showed no significant difference between tissue types. Of the five patients, three men and two women aged 30 to 69 years, four had hepatocellular carcinoma and one had combined HCC and intrahepatic cholangiocarcinoma. Across five regions of each liver tumor, along with adjacent normal tissue and blood, the study brought together TCRbeta repertoire sequencing, expression microarrays and whole-exome sequencing. High reproducibility was observed for the technical replicate repertoires, with mean shared-clone rates approximately 0.9 and correlation coefficients above 0.95. A total of some 35 specimens from 5 patients underwent TCRbeta repertoire sequencing, comprising approximately 25 tumor regions, 5 adjacent noncancerous liver tissues and 5 peripheral blood samples. The five patients had tumors of stage T1-T3 N0M0, with maximum diameters ranging from about 4.2 to 10 cm. Overall results and qualifications from the work: Repertoire overlap was higher between tumor regions (mean around 35%) than tumor-adjacent (17%) or tumor-blood (about 15%) pairs, consistent with antigen-driven expansion. Compared with blood, tumors had a significantly larger share of the repertoire taken up by the top 250 clones (p = 0.039). Comparison of CD4+ and CD8+ T cell repertoires was precluded by the use of bulk unsorted samples. The study included only a few patients, and the authors note findings should be validated in a larger study. Only the TCR beta chain was sequenced, so true repertoire diversity is likely underestimated because unpaired alpha chains were not captured.

Using a constant-region primer and ProtoScript II reverse transcriptase, TCRbeta-specific cDNA was reverse-transcribed from 500 to 650 ng total RNA. Construction of the TCRbeta libraries relied on three nested rounds of multiplex PCR, following a slightly modified ARM-PCR procedure. Each of the first two PCR rounds ran for approximately 10 cycles and used multiplex TRBV1-TRBV30 forward primers together with a Cbeta reverse primer. A final 25-cycle PCR with Deep VentR polymerase added sample barcodes and Illumina adapters. Before sequencing, amplicons of 200-500 bp were gel-purified using a QIAquick gel extraction kit. An Illumina HiSeq 2500 was used to sequence the TCRbeta amplicons, generating 250-bp paired-end reads. In the paper's pipeline: To recover full CDR3 sequences, reads were quality-trimmed using Trimmomatic v0.33 and paired reads were then merged using FLASH v1.2.11. MiGEC v1.2.1b assigned V, D and J germline segments to the rearranged TCRbeta sequences. Clonotype statistics, along with Shannon-Wiener diversity indices, were calculated using VDJtools v1.0.0. To cut down on sampling bias, every analysis after diversity analysis relied on just the 250 most abundant clonotypes from each sample. The public reads were reprocessed in TCRdb via fastp at Q25 and MiXCR, keeping in-frame beta chains. One record per CDR3 amino acid sequence lists the most common genes and DNA. TCRdb, not the original authors, processed these V and J calls. In this sample the table shows 300,000 to 350,000 distinct CDR3 sequences, around three fifths of which occur a single time. The ten most abundant clones make up over 15% of the sample.

The cysteine opens and the phenylalanine closes a CDR3 of 16 amino acids. Left in the record is the CDR3 DNA by itself, 48 bases read in frame from the first base. CDR1 and CDR2, per the germline V gene (reference sequence), are SGHKS and YYEKEE. Trimming accounts for 4 bases at V and 2 bases at J, while the number of junction bases matched to no gene is 7. Blood RNA was extracted from unsorted whole blood with TRIzol reagent; germline DNA came from the DNeasy Blood & Tissue kit. At the time of sampling, the patients were treatment-naive and had chronic HBV infection. Before surgery, four milliliters of peripheral blood were collected into K2EDTA tubes.

This TCR derives from a woman in her twenties or thirties with primary liver carcinoma and hepatitis B virus infection. Rearrangement joined TRBV5-5 to TRBJ2-1; 9 central bases correspond to TRBD2. The sequencing sample was made of peripheral blood. The CDR3 has the sequence CASSQRREGTYNEQFF. In nucleotides, the sequence is TGTGCCAGCAGCCAGCGGCGGGAGGGTACCTACAATGAGCAGTTCTTC.